The clone carrying this T cell receptor (beta chain) was seen many times. Its specificity is unknown. Amplification of TCR beta CDR3 regions was performed using RNA transcripts as template. First-round RT-PCR with HTBI primers amplified the TCR CDR3 region. TCRdb reanalysed the multiplex PCR reads using MiXCR and keeps one entry per CDR3 protein. This sample yields fewer than 900,000 distinct CDR3 sequences, of which about 16% are seen a single time; roughly 8% belongs to the top ten. This CDR3 has 12 residues. CDR1 SEHNR and CDR2 FQNEAQ come from the germline V gene (reference sequence). With 4 bases clipped from V and 6 bases from J, the junction kept 2 bases outside the gene matches. The sample originates from a study of T cells in Graves' hyperthyroidism and ophthalmopathy. Background on the study: Peripheral blood draws took place at initial diagnosis, ahead of any treatment.

General study results and limits: The majority of expanded thyroid clonotypes above 0.001 also appeared in blood. Separating ophthalmopathy from stable hyperthyroidism was achieved by a 13 V-J model. With a median lead of about six months before onset, the model predicted ophthalmopathy.

The chain carries TRBV7-9 and TRBJ2-7, with 8 positions matching TRBD2. The sequence was obtained from a young man with Graves' hyperthyroidism. Sequencing was done on a sample of blood. For the CDR3, the DNA is TGTGCCAGCAGCTCCACTAGCGGCGAGCAGTACTTC. Amino acid sequence: CASSSTSGEQYF.